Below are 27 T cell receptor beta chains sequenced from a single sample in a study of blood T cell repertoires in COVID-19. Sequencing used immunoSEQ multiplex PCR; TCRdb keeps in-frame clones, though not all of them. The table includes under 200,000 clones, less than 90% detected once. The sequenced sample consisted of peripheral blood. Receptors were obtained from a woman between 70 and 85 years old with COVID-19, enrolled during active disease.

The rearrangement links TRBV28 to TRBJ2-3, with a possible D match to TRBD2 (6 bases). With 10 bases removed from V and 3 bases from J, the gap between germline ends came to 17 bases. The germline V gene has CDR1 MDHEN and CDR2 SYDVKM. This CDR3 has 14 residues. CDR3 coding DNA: TGTGCCATCGGGACTGCCCGAGGGACAGATACGCAGTATTTT. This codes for CAIGTARGTDTQYF.

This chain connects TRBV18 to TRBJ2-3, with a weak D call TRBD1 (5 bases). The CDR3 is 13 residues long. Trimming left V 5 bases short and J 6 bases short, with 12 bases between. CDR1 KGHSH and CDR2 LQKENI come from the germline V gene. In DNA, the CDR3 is TGTGCCAGCTCATCTGACAGTGATGATACGCAGTATTTT. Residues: CASSSDSDDTQYF.

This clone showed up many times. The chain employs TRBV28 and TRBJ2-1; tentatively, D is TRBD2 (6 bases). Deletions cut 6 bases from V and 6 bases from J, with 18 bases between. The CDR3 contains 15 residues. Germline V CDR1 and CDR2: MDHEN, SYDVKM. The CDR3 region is CASSLTRSQGNEQFF. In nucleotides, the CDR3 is TGTGCCAGCAGCCTGACTAGGTCTCAGGGCAATGAGCAGTTCTTC.

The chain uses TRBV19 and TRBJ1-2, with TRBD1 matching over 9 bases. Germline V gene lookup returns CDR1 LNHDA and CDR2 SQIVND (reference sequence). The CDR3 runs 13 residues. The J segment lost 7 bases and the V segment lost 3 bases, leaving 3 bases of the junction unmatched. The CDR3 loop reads CASSMGTGFGYTF. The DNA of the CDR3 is TGTGCCAGTAGTATGGGGACAGGGTTTGGCTACACCTTC.

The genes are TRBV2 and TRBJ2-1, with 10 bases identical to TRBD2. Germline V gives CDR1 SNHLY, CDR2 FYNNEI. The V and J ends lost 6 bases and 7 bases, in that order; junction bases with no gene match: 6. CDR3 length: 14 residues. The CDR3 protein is CASSRTSGGNEQFF. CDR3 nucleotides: TGTGCCAGCAGCAGGACTAGCGGTGGGAATGAGCAGTTCTTC.

This CDR3 reads CATSDSSPGRGNQPQHF. The CDR3 region has the DNA TGTGCCACCAGTGATTCCTCCCCCGGGCGGGGAAATCAGCCCCAGCATTTT. The chain recombines TRBV24-1 with TRBJ1-5; D is unresolved. The V and J ends lost 2 bases and 4 bases respectively, with 17 bases between them. CDR3 length equals 17 residues. Germline assignment: CDR1 KGHDR and CDR2 SFDVKD.

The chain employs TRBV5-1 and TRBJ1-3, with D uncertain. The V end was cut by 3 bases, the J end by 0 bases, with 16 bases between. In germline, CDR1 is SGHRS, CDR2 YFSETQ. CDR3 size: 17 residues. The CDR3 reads CASSSEGSLISGNTIYF. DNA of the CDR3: TGCGCCAGCAGCTCGGAGGGCAGTCTTATCTCTGGAAACACCATATATTTT.

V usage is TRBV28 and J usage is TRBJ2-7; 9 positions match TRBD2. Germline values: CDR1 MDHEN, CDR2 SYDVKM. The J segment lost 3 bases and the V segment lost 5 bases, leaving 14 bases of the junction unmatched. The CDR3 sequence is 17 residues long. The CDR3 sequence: CASSPIQGSGGIYEQYF. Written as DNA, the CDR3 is TGTGCCAGCAGTCCCATTCAAGGAAGCGGGGGGATCTACGAGCAGTACTTC.

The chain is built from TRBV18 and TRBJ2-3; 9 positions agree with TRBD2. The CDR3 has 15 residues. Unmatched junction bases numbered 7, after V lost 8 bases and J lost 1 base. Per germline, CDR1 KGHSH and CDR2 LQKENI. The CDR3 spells CASAGGGLGTDTQYF. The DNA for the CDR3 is TGTGCCAGCGCGGGAGGGGGACTTGGCACAGATACGCAGTATTTT.

The CDR3 sequence is CASSLRSGVDTYEQYF. In DNA form, the CDR3 reads TGTGCCAGCAGCTTGAGAAGCGGTGTCGATACCTACGAGCAGTACTTC. The chain has TRBV7-2 and TRBJ2-7; TRBD2 is a possible D gene (5 bases). The germline CDR1 and CDR2 sequences are SGHTA and FQGNSA. Trimming removed 3 bases from V and 2 bases from J, with 17 bases in between. The CDR3 has 16 amino acids.

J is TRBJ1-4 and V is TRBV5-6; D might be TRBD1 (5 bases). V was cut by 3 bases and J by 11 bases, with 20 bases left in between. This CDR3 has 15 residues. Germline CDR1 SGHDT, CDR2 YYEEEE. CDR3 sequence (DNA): TGTGCCAGCAGCTCGGAACAGGCCCCGGTGGTGAAACTGTTTTTT. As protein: CASSSEQAPVVKLFF.

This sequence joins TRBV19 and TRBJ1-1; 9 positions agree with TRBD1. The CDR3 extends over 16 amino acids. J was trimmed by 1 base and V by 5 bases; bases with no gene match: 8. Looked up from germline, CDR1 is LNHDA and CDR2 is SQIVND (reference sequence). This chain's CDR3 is CASSVVPGQGNTEAFF. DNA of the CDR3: TGTGCCAGTAGTGTGGTCCCGGGACAGGGGAACACTGAAGCTTTCTTT.

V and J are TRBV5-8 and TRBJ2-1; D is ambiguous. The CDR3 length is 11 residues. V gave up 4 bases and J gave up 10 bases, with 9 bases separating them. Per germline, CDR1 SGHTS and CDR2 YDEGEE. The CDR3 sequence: CASSPRLEQFF. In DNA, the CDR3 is TGTGCCAGCAGCCCCCGGTTGGAGCAGTTCTTC.

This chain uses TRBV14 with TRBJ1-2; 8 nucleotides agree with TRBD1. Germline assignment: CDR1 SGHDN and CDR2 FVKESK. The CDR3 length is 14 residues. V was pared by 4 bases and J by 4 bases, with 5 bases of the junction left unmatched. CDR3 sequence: CASSPRGRIYGYTF. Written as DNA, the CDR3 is TGTGCCAGCAGCCCCAGGGGGCGTATCTATGGCTACACCTTC.

CDR3 sequence reads: CASSPFVGTQGSYEKLFF. CDR3 bases: TGTGCCAGCTCACCATTCGTCGGGACACAGGGAAGCTATGAAAAACTGTTTTTT. The V call is TRBV18, the J call TRBJ1-4; tentative D call: TRBD1 (6 bases). The V and J ends lost 2 bases and 6 bases respectively, with 22 bases between them. The CDR3 sequence is 18 residues long. The germline V gene has CDR1 KGHSH and CDR2 LQKENI.

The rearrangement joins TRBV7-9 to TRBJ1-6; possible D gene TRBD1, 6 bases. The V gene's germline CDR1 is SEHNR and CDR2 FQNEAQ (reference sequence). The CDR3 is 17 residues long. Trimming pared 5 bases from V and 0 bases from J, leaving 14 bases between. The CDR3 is CASSLDSPSSYNSPLHF. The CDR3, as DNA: TGTGCCAGCAGCCTGGACAGCCCGAGCTCCTATAATTCACCCCTCCACTTT.

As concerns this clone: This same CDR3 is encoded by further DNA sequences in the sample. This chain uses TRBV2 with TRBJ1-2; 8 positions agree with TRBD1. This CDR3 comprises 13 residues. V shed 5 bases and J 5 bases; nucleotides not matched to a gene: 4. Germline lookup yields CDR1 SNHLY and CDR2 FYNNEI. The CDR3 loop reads CASSPDRAYGYTF. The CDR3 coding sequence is TGTGCCAGCAGTCCGGACAGGGCGTATGGCTACACCTTC.

In DNA, the CDR3 is TGTGCCAGCAGTTTAATGGGGGAGGCGAAGAATGAGCAGTTCTTC. It encodes CASSLMGEAKNEQFF. J is TRBJ2-1 and V is TRBV28; D is possibly TRBD2 (6 bases). The CDR3 sequence is 15 residues long. Germline CDR1 and CDR2: MDHEN and SYDVKM. V was clipped by 2 bases and J by 7 bases, with 15 bases between them.

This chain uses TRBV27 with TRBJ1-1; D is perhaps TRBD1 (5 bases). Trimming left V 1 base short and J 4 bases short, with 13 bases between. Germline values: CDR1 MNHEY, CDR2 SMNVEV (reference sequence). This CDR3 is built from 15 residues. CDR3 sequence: CASSLYGRVGTEAFF. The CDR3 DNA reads TGTGCCAGCAGTTTATATGGCAGGGTAGGCACTGAAGCTTTCTTT.

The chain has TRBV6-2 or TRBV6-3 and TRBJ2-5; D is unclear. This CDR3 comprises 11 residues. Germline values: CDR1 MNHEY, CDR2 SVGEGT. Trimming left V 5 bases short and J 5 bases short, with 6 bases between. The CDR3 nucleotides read TGTGCCAGCAGTACCAGGGAGACCCAGTACTTC. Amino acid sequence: CASSTRETQYF.

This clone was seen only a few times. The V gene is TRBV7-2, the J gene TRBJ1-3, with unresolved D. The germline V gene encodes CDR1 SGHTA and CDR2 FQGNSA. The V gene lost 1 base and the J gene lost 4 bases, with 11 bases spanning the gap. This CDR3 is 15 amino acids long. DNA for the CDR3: TGTGCCAGCAGCTTAGATGAGGGATACGGAAACACCATATATTTT. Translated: CASSLDEGYGNTIYF.

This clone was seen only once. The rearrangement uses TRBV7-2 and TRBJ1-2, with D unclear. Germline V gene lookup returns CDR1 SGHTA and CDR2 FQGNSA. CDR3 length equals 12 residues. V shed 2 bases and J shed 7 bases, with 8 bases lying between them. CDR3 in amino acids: CASSLQYGGYTF. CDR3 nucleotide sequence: TGTGCCAGCAGCTTACAGTATGGTGGCTACACCTTC.

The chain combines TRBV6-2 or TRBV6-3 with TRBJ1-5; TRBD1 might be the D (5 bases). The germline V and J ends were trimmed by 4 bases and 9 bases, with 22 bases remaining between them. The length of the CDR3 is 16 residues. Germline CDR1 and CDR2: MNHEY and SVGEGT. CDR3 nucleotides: TGTGCCAGCAGTTTCAGACGGAGCCCCTCCGGGGGGCCCCAGCATTTT. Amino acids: CASSFRRSPSGGPQHF.

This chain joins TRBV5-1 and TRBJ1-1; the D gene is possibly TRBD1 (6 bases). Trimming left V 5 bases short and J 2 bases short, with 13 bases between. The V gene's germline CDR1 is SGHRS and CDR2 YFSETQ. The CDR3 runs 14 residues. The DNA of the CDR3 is TGCGCCAGCAGTCAACCAGGGGAAAACACTGAAGCTTTCTTT. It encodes CASSQPGENTEAFF.

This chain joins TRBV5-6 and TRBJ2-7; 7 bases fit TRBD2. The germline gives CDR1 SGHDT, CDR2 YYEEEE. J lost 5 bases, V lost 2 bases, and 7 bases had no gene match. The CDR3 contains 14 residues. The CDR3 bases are TGTGCCAGCAGCTTTCGAGCGGGGCCCAACGAGCAGTACTTC. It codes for CASSFRAGPNEQYF. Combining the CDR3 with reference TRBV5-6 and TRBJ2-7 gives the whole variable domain DAGVTQSPTHLIKTRGQQVTLRCSPKSGHDTVSWYQQALGQGPQFIFQYYEEEERQRGNFPDRFSGHQFPNYSSELNVNALLLGDSALYLCASSFRAGPNEQYFGPGTRLTVT.

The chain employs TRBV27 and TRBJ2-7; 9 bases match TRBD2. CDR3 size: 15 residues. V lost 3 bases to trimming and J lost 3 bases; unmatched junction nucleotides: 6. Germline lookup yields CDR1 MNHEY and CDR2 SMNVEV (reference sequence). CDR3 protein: CASSFRLAENYEQYF. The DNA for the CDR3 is TGTGCCAGCAGTTTTCGACTAGCGGAAAACTACGAGCAGTACTTC.

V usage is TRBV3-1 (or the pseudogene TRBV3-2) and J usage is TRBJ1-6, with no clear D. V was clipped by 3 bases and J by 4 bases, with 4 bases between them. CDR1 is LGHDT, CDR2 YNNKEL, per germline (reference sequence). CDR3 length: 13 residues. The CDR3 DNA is TGTGCCAGCAGCCAGTCATATAATTCACCCCTCCACTTT. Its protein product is CASSQSYNSPLHF.